This TCR beta chain was captured in a study of shared clonotypes between healthy human individuals. Study as a whole: Three CD4 naive, three CD4 memory, two CD8 naive and one CD8 memory plate were used per donor. Broader study findings: With several donors compared, around 4.7% of naive CD4 clonotypes were shared.

The germline V gene has CDR1 LGHNA and CDR2 YSLEER. The V and J ends lost 0 bases and 7 bases, in that order; junction bases with no gene match: 18. The CDR3 loop spans 19 amino acids. As defined, naive CD8 cells were CD45RO-negative and positively selected for CCR7, with terminally differentiated effector memory CD45RA+ cells excluded. For this clone: The target antigen is unknown.

The repertoire was sequenced with immunoSEQ multiplex PCR; TCRdb's copy has only in-frame clones and lacks some. The repertoire holds 2 million or so clones, with about 95% as singletons. This sequence joins TRBV4-3 and TRBJ1-5; 7 bases fit TRBD1. This sequence originates from a man aged 18-30 years in good health. The sequenced sample was naive CD8+ T cells sorted from blood. The CDR3 nucleotides read TGCGCCAGCAGCCAAGAGGCAGGGGGTCCGGAACGACCAGAACAGCCCCAGCATTTT. Protein sequence: CASSQEAGGPERPEQPQHF.